The clone carrying this T cell receptor beta chain was detected only a few times. Its cognate antigen is unknown. The record originates from a study of T cell repertoires in cytomegalovirus infection. Study-level information: Indications of both CMV infection and matching HLA type were provided by public TCR beta signatures. Study-level results: Individuals carrying CMV plus the relevant HLA were identified by cumulative frequency of public TCR beta families. Predominance within the ex vivo response was attributable to HLA-C-restricted CMV-specific TCR beta clonotypes.

The CDR3 runs 15 residues. V gave up 2 bases and J gave up 3 bases, with 15 bases separating them. Germline V gives CDR1 SGHRS, CDR2 YFSETQ. TCRdb recomputed calls from the reads with MiXCR, one row per CDR3 protein. The sample yields a few hundred thousand distinct CDR3 sequences, about 29% seen once. The specimen was cultured PBMCs, collected from culture after CMV antigen stimulation. The chain uses TRBV5-1 and TRBJ2-7, with a weak D call TRBD2 (6 bases). The source of this sequence is a human donor in good health (CMV status not recorded). Some clones in this sample may be carry-over from other donors' samples. The CDR3 DNA reads as TGCGCCAGCAGCTTCTGGGACTGGACGAGCTACGAGCAGTACTTC. Its protein product is CASSFWDWTSYEQYF.